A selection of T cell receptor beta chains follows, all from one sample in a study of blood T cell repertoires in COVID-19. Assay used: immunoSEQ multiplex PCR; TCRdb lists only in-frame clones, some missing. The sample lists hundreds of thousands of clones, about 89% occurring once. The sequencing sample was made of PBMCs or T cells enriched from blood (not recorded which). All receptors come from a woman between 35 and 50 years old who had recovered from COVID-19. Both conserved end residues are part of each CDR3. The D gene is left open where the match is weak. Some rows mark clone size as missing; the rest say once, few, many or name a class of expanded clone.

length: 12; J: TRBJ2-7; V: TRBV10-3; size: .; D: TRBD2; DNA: TGTGCCACTTTAGCGGGAGGTTACGAGCAGTACTTC; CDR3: CATLAGGYEQYF
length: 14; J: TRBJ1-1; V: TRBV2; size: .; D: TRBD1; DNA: TGTGCCAGCAGTCTGGAACAGGGGGGCACTGAAGCTTTCTTT; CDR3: CASSLEQGGTEAFF
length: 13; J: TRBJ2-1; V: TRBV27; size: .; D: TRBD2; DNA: TGTGCCAGCAGTTTTCCCCGGGGCGGGGGGTGGTTCTTC; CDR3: CASSFPRGGGWFF
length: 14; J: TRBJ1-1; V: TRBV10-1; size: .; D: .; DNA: TGCGCCAGCAGTGAGTCATCAGGGTCCCCTGAAGCTTTCTTT; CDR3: CASSESSGSPEAFF
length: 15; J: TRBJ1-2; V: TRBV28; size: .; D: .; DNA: TGTGCCAGCAGCCCGGCGGGAACCGGGGACTATGGCTACACCTTC; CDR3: CASSPAGTGDYGYTF
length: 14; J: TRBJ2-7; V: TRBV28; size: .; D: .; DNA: TGTGCCAGTAGAGCAGGGACACAACCCTACGAGCAGTACTTC; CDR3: CASRAGTQPYEQYF
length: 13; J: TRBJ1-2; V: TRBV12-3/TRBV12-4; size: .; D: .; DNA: TGTGCCAGCAGTTTACAGGCAGCCTATGGCTACACCTTC; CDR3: CASSLQAAYGYTF
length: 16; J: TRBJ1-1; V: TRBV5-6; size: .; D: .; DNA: TGTGCCAGCAGCCTAGGGGGATTGGGGTGGAACACTGAAGCTTTCTTT; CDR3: CASSLGGLGWNTEAFF
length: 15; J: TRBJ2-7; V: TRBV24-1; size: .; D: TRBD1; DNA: TGTGCCACCAGTGATTCTCGACAGGGCTCTTACGAGCAGTACTTC; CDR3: CATSDSRQGSYEQYF
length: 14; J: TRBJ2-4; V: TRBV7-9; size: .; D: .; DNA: TGTGCCAGCAGCGACGGGGTAGCCAAAAACATTCAGTACTTC; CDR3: CASSDGVAKNIQYF
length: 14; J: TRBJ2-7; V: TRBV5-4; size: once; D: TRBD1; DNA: TGTGCCAGCAGCTTGACAGGGGTCTCCTACGAGCAGTACTTC; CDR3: CASSLTGVSYEQYF
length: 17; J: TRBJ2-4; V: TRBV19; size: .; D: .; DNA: TGTGCCAGTAGTATATTCTACCGGGGTCGAGACGGGGACATTCAGTACTTC; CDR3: CASSIFYRGRDGDIQYF
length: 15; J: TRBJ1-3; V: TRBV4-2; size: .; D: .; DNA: TGTGCCAGCAGCCAACCAGGGCGTTCTGGAAACACCATATATTTT; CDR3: CASSQPGRSGNTIYF
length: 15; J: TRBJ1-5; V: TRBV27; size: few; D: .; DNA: TGTGCCAGCAGTTTATCGTGGGGGCTTGATCAGCCCCAGCATTTT; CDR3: CASSLSWGLDQPQHF
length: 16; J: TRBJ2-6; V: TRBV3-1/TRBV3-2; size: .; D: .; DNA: TGTGCCAGCAGCCTACAGGAGCCTGGCCTCCTCAACGTCCTGACTTTC; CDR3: CASSLQEPGLLNVLTF
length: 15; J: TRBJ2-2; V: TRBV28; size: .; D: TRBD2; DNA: TGTGCCAGCTTTAGCGGGGGGGCAGGCACCGGGGAGCTGTTTTTT; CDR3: CASFSGGAGTGELFF
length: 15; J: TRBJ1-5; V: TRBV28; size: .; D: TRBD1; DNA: TGTGCCAGCAGTTTAGGGACAGGGTTCAATCAGCCCCAGCATTTT; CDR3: CASSLGTGFNQPQHF
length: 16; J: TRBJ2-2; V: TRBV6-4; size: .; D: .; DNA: TGTGCCAGCAGTGACTCGATGACTAAGAACACCGGGGAGCTGTTTTTT; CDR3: CASSDSMTKNTGELFF
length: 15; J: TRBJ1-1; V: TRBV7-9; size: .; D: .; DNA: TGTGCCAGCAGCTTAGGTCAAACAAGGAACACTGAAGCTTTCTTT; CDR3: CASSLGQTRNTEAFF
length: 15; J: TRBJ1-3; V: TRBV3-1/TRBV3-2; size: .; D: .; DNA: TGTGCCAGCAGCCAAGCAAGCAAGCCTGGAAACACCATATATTTT; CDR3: CASSQASKPGNTIYF
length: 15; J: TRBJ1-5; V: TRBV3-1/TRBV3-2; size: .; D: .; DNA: TGTGCCAGCAGCCAAGGTCGAACAGGCGATCAGCCCCAGCATTTT; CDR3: CASSQGRTGDQPQHF
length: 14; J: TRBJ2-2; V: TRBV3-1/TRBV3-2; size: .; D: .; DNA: TGTGCCAGCAGCCAGGCCCAAGTCACCGGGGAGCTGTTTTTT; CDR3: CASSQAQVTGELFF
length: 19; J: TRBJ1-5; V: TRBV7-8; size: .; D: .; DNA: TGTGCCAGCAGCTCCTACACCCAGCGCACAGGGTCCCGAGGTGAGCCCCAGCATTTT; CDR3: CASSSYTQRTGSRGEPQHF
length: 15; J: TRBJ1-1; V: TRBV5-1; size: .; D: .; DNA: TGCGCCAGCAGCTTGGCCGGGGGGCTAGAGACTGAAGCTTTCTTT; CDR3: CASSLAGGLETEAFF